This T cell receptor (beta chain) was obtained from a study of beta chain features in type 1 diabetes. V was pared by 5 bases and J by 1 base, with 5 bases between. The CDR3 sequence is 13 residues long. Per germline, CDR1 SGHVS and CDR2 FNYEAQ. The authors reverse transcribed all of the isolated RNA, so sequencing captured expressed TCRB transcripts. Data came from immunoSEQ multiplex PCR; TCRdb stores just in-frame clones and leaves some out. The table records 150,000 or so clones, about 9.8% of them present only once. In regard to this clone: With a far larger clone one base away, a read error is the likely cause.

The J gene is TRBJ2-2, the V gene TRBV7-6; no reliable D call. This clonotype was sampled from a woman under 30 in good health. The sample was central memory CD4+ T cells from blood. The CDR3 DNA follows: TGTGCCAGCAGCCGACAGAACACCGGGGAGCTGTTTTTT. Its translation is CASSRQNTGELFF.